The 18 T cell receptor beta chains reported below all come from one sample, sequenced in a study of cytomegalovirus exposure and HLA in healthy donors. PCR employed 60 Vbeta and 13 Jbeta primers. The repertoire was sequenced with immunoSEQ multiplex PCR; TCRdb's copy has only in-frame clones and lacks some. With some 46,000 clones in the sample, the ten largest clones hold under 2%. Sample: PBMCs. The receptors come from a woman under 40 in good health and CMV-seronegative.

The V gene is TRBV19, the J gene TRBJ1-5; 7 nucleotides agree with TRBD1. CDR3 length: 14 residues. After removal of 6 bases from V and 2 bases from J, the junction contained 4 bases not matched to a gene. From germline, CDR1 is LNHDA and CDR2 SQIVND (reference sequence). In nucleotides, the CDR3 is TGTGCCAGTAGGAGACAGGGCGGCAATCAGCCCCAGCATTTT. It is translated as CASRRQGGNQPQHF. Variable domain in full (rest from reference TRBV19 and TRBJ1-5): DGGITQSPKYLFRKEGQNVTLSCEQNLNHDAMYWYRQDPGQGLRLIYYSQIVNDFQKGDIAEGYSVSREKKESFPLTVTSAQKNPTAFYLCASRRQGGNQPQHFGDGTRLSIL.

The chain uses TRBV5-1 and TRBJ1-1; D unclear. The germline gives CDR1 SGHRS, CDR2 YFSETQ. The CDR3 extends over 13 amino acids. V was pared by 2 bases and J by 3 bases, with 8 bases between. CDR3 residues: CASSFQGDTEAFF. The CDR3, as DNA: TGCGCCAGCAGCTTTCAAGGAGACACTGAAGCTTTCTTT.

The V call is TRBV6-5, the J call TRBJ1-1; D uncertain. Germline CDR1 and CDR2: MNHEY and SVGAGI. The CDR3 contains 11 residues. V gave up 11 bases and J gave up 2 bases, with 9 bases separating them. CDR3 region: CASSVNTEAFF. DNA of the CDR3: TGTGCCTCCTCGGTTAACACTGAAGCTTTCTTT.

The chain's CDR3 is CAISSAGDTGELFF. Written as DNA, the CDR3 is TGTGCCATCAGCTCAGCGGGAGACACCGGGGAGCTGTTTTTT. The genes are TRBV10-3 and TRBJ2-2; TRBD2 agrees at 8 bases. Germline trimming cut 6 bases from V and 3 bases from J; bases unmatched to any gene: 3. The CDR3 spans 14 residues. The germline V gene encodes CDR1 ENHRY and CDR2 SYGVKD.

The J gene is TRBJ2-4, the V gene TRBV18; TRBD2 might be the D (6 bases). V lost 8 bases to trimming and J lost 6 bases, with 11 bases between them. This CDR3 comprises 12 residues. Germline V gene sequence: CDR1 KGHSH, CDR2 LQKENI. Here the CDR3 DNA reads TGTGCCAGCAGGGACTTATCAAACATTCAGTACTTC. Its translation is CASRDLSNIQYF.

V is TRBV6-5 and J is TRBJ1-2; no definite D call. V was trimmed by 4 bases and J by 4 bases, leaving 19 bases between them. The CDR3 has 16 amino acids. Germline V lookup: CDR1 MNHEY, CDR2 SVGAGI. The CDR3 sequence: CASSSTDRGPFYGYTF. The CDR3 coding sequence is TGTGCCAGCAGTTCAACTGACCGAGGGCCCTTCTATGGCTACACCTTC.

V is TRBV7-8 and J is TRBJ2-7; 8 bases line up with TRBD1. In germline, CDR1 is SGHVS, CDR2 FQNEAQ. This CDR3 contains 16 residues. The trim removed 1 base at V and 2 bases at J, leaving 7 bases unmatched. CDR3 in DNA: TGTGCCAGCAGCTTAGATGGAAACAGGGGGACCTACGAGCAGTACTTC. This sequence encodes CASSLDGNRGTYEQYF.

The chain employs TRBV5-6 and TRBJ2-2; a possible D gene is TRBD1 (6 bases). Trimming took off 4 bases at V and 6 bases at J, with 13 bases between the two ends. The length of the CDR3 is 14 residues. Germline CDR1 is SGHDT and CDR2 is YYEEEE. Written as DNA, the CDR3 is TGTGCCAGCAGCAAAACAGGGAGTCCCGGGGAGCTGTTTTTT. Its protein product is CASSKTGSPGELFF.

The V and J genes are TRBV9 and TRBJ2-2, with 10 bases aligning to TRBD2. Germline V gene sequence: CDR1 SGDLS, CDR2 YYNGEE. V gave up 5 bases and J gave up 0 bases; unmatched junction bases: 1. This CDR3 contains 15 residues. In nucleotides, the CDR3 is TGTGCCAGCAGACTAGCGGGAACGAACACCGGGGAGCTGTTTTTT. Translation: CASRLAGTNTGELFF.

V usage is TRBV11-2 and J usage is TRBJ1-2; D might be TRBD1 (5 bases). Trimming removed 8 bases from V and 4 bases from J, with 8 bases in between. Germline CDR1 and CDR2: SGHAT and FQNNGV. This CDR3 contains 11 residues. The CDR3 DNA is TGTGCCAGCGGGCAGGGCTATGGCTACACCTTC. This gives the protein CASGQGYGYTF.

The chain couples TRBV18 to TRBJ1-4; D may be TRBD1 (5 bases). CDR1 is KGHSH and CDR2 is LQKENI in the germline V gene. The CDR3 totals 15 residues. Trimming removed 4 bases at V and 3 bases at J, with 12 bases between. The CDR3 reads CASSRSGTPNEKLFF. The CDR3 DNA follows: TGTGCCAGCTCACGATCCGGGACTCCTAATGAAAAACTGTTTTTT.

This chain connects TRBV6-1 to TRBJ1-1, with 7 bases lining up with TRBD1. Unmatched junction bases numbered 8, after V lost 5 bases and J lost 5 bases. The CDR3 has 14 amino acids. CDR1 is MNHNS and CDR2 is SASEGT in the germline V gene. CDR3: CASSRAGGTTEAFF. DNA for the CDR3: TGTGCCAGCAGTCGGGCAGGGGGGACGACTGAAGCTTTCTTT.

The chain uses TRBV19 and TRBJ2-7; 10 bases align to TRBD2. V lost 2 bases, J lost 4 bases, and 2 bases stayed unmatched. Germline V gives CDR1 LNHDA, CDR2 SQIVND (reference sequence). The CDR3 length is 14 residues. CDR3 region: CASSIRTSGYEQYF. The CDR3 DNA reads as TGTGCCAGTAGTATAAGGACTAGCGGTTACGAGCAGTACTTC.

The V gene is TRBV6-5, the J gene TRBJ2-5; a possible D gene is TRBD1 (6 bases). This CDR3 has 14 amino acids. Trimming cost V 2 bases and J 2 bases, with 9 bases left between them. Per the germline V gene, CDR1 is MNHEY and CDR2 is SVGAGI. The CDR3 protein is CASSYGTLQETQYF. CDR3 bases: TGTGCCAGCAGTTACGGGACACTACAAGAGACCCAGTACTTC.

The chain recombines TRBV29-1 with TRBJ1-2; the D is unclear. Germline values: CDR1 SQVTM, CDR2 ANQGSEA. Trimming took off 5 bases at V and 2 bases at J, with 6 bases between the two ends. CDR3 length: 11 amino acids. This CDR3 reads CSVNWNYGYTF. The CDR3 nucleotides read TGCAGCGTTAACTGGAACTATGGCTACACCTTC.

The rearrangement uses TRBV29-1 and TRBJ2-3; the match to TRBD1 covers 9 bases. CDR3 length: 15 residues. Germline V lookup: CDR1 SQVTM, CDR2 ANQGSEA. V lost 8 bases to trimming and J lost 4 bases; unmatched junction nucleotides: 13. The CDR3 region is CSTRPGQGGSDTQYF. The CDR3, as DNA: TGCAGCACACGACCGGGACAGGGAGGTTCAGATACGCAGTATTTT.

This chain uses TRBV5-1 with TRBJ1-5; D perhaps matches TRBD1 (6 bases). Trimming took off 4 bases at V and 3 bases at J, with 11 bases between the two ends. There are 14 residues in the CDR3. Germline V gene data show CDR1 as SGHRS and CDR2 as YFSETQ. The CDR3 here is CASSPGQHNQPQHF. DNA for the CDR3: TGCGCCAGCAGCCCGGGACAACACAATCAGCCCCAGCATTTT. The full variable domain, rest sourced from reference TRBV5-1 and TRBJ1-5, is KAGVTQTPRYLIKTRGQQVTLSCSPISGHRSVSWYQQTPGQGLQFLFEYFSETQRNKGNFPGRFSGRQFSNSRSEMNVSTLELGDSALYLCASSPGQHNQPQHFGDGTRLSIL.

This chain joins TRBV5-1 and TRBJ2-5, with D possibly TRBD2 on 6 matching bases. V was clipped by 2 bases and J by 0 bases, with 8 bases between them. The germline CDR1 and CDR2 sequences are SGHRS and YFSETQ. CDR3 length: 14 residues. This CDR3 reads CASSFGGNQETQYF. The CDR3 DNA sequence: TGCGCCAGCAGCTTCGGAGGGAACCAAGAGACCCAGTACTTC.